These 24 T cell receptor beta chains share one sample of origin, sequenced in a study of identical twins. TCRdb passed the 5' RACE reads through MiXCR, listing each CDR3 protein once. The sample has approximately 890,000 distinct CDR3 sequences, about 12% seen once. These same data were also listed under a study on yellow fever vaccine responses in identical twins.

Source material: PBMCs. The source of these receptors is a woman aged 18-29 years in good health.

A few counts support this clonotype. The genes are TRBV28 and TRBJ2-1, with 7 bases that match TRBD2. Trimming removed 6 bases from V and 3 bases from J; junction bases left unmatched: 11. Germline values: CDR1 MDHEN, CDR2 SYDVKM. This CDR3 spans 16 amino acids. The CDR3: CASSHGGIVSYNEQFF. CDR3 sequence (DNA): TGTGCCAGCAGCCACGGGGGGATTGTAAGCTACAATGAGCAGTTCTTC.

This clonotype was detected a few times. This rearrangement joins TRBV14 to TRBJ2-5; TRBD1 aligns across 7 bases. In germline, CDR1 is SGHDN, CDR2 FVKESK. J was trimmed by 7 bases and V by 2 bases; bases with no gene match: 28. CDR3 length: 21 residues. Here the CDR3 reads CASSQSVRGPGQPQLGRTQYF. In DNA, the CDR3 is TGTGCCAGCAGCCAATCTGTAAGAGGGCCGGGACAGCCCCAGCTGGGGAGGACCCAGTACTTC.

The genes are TRBV9 and TRBJ2-3; D gene unclear. V lost 0 bases to trimming and J lost 5 bases, with 10 bases between them. Germline lookup yields CDR1 SGDLS and CDR2 YYNGEE. This CDR3 is 14 amino acids long. The CDR3, as DNA: TGTGCCAGCAGCGTAGATGGGGTAGTAGATACGCAGTATTTT. It encodes CASSVDGVVDTQYF. Full variable domain (outside the CDR3, taken from reference TRBV9 and TRBJ2-3): DSGVTQTPKHLITATGQRVTLRCSPRSGDLSVYWYQQSLDQGLQFLIQYYNGEERAKGNILERFSAQQFPDLHSELNLSSLELGDSALYFCASSVDGVVDTQYFGPGTRLTVL.

This clonotype was detected a few times. The chain combines TRBV4-1 with TRBJ2-3; D is undetermined. Trimming cost V 0 bases and J 2 bases, with 15 bases left between them. The CDR3 length is 17 residues. Germline V gene sequence: CDR1 MGHRA, CDR2 YSYEKL. The CDR3 DNA reads as TGCGCCAGCAGCCAAGATAACCCCCATGGAGCCACAGATACGCAGTATTTT. Its protein is CASSQDNPHGATDTQYF.

There are a few counts of this clonotype. The J gene is TRBJ2-7, the V gene TRBV15, with TRBD2 as a possible D gene (7 bases). CDR1 LNHNV and CDR2 YYDKDF come from the germline V gene (reference sequence). This CDR3 comprises 14 residues. V was pared by 1 base and J by 5 bases, with 12 bases between. CDR3 protein: CATSRGWGGDEQYV. Written as DNA, the CDR3 is TGTGCCACCAGCAGAGGTTGGGGGGGCGACGAGCAGTACGTC.

CDR3: CASSLTALETQYF. In DNA, the CDR3 is TGTGCCAGCAGTTTAACAGCTCTGGAGACCCAGTACTTC. The chain has TRBV12-3 or TRBV12-4 and TRBJ2-5; D not certain. Trimming left V 2 bases short and J 5 bases short, with 9 bases between. This CDR3 region has 13 residues.

This clonotype was found a few times. The rearrangement uses TRBV15 and TRBJ2-1; D is undetermined. Trimming removed 3 bases from V and 3 bases from J, with 9 bases in between. Germline V gene lookup returns CDR1 LNHNV and CDR2 YYDKDF (reference sequence). CDR3 length: 14 amino acids. CDR3 sequence: CATSRSRNYNEQFF. Here the CDR3 DNA reads TGTGCCACCAGCAGGTCCAGGAACTACAATGAGCAGTTCTTC.

The CDR3, as DNA: TGTGCCAGTCCCGGAGGGCCAGTCGGGGAGCTGTTTTTT. It codes for CASPGGPVGELFF. The chain employs TRBV7-9 and TRBJ2-2; TRBD2 is a possible D gene (6 bases). There are 13 residues in the CDR3. Germline loops: CDR1 SEHNR, CDR2 FQNEAQ (reference sequence). V lost 9 bases to trimming and J lost 7 bases, with 15 bases between them.

This clonotype was seen more than once but under ten times. The chain uses TRBV19 and TRBJ1-1; no definite D call. The V and J ends lost 3 bases and 10 bases respectively, with 12 bases between them. Germline CDR1 LNHDA, CDR2 SQIVND (reference sequence). The CDR3 is made up of 12 amino acids. As DNA, the CDR3 is TGTGCCAGTAGTATGTCGCCTCTTAGAGCTTTCTTT. Protein sequence: CASSMSPLRAFF.

This chain links TRBV5-5 with TRBJ2-5; TRBD1 agrees at 8 bases. The CDR3 contains 18 residues. Germline V CDR1 and CDR2: SGHKS, YYEKEE (reference sequence). With V trimmed by 0 bases and J by 0 bases, 10 bases remained unmatched. CDR3 region: CASSLGEIQGGNQETQYF. CDR3 coding DNA: TGTGCCAGCAGCTTGGGAGAGATACAGGGGGGAAACCAAGAGACCCAGTACTTC. Combining the CDR3 with reference TRBV5-5 and TRBJ2-5 gives the whole variable domain DAGVTQSPTHLIKTRGQQVTLRCSPISGHKSVSWYQQVLGQGPQFIFQYYEKEERGRGNFPDRFSARQFPNYSSELNVNALLLGDSALYLCASSLGEIQGGNQETQYFGPGTRLLVL.

This clonotype has a handful of counts. The chain has TRBV3-1 and TRBJ2-1; 12 bases are a match to TRBD2. The CDR3 length is 15 residues. Germline assignment: CDR1 LGHDT and CDR2 YNNKEL (reference sequence). The V segment lost 5 bases and the J segment 4 bases; nucleotides outside the gene matches: 3. CDR3 in amino acids: CASSWTSGMYNEQFF. The CDR3 DNA follows: TGTGCCAGCAGCTGGACTAGCGGGATGTACAATGAGCAGTTCTTC.

The gene calls are TRBV20-1 and TRBJ2-3; TRBD2 might be the D (5 bases). Trimming took 6 bases from V and 2 from J, leaving 12 bases between them. CDR3 length: 13 amino acids. Germline lookup yields CDR1 DFQATT and CDR2 SNEGSKA (reference sequence). The chain's CDR3 is CSAPGYNTDTQYF. The CDR3 nucleotides read TGCAGTGCCCCGGGATACAACACAGATACGCAGTATTTT.

The gene calls are TRBV5-4 and TRBJ2-7; tentatively, D is TRBD2 (7 bases). This CDR3 comprises 15 residues. Trimming removed 0 bases from V and 2 bases from J, with 12 bases in between. The germline V gene encodes CDR1 SGHNT and CDR2 YYREEE (reference sequence). DNA of the CDR3: TGTGCCAGCAGCTTGGAAGGGGGGGTACCCTACGAGCAGTACGTC. Protein sequence: CASSLEGGVPYEQYV.

The V gene is TRBV3-1, the J gene TRBJ2-1; 8 bases map to TRBD2. The germline CDR1 and CDR2 sequences are LGHDT and YNNKEL (reference sequence). Trimming took 0 bases from V and 9 from J; bases not matched to a gene: 7. This CDR3 spans 15 amino acids. CDR3 residues: CASSQENREGPEQFF. Here the CDR3 DNA reads TGTGCCAGCAGCCAAGAAAACCGGGAGGGGCCTGAGCAGTTCTTC.

This clonotype has ten or more counts. This CDR3 reads CASSNGKTGGDTQYF. CDR3 bases: TGTGCCAGCAGCAACGGGAAAACTGGCGGAGATACGCAGTATTTT. V gene TRBV9 combines with J gene TRBJ2-3, with D perhaps matching TRBD2 (5 bases). V was clipped by 4 bases and J by 5 bases, with 17 bases between them. Germline-derived CDR1 and CDR2 are SGDLS and YYNGEE. The CDR3 is 15 amino acids.

In this sample, this clonotype turned up many times. As DNA, the CDR3 is TGTGCCAGCAGCTTAGGGACAGTTGACTCTGGAAACACCATATATTTT. It is translated as CASSLGTVDSGNTIYF. This sequence joins TRBV7-6 and TRBJ1-3; the D gene is possibly TRBD1 (6 bases). V dropped 1 base and J dropped 0 bases, with 10 bases sitting between them. CDR1 is SGHVS, CDR2 FNYEAQ, per germline. The CDR3 has 16 amino acids.

The chain employs TRBV6-5 and TRBJ1-4; D is unresolved. Germline-derived CDR1 and CDR2 are MNHEY and SVGAGI. The CDR3 spans 15 residues. Trimming removed 0 bases from V and 5 bases from J, with 10 bases in between. CDR3 DNA: TGTGCCAGCAGTTACTCAGCAATAGCCAATGAAAAACTGTTTTTT. It yields the protein CASSYSAIANEKLFF.

This clonotype came up a few times. This sequence joins TRBV5-5 and TRBJ1-2; possible D gene TRBD1, 6 bases. V lost 3 bases and J lost 7, with 13 bases in between. Germline V gene lookup returns CDR1 SGHKS and CDR2 YYEKEE (reference sequence). CDR3 length equals 13 residues. The CDR3 nucleotides read TGTGCCAGCAGCTCCTACAGGGAGGGTGGCTACACCTTC. Protein sequence: CASSSYREGGYTF.

The chain is built from TRBV7-3 and TRBJ2-2; 9 nucleotides align to TRBD2. V shed 1 base, J shed 5 bases, and the junction held 5 bases outside the gene matches. CDR1 is SGHTA and CDR2 is FQGTGA in the germline V gene. There are 16 residues in the CDR3. DNA of the CDR3: TGTGCCAGCAGCTTAAAAACTAGCGGGCCAACCGGGGAGCTGTTTTTT. Translated: CASSLKTSGPTGELFF.

This clonotype was counted a few times. The J gene is TRBJ2-3, the V gene TRBV7-2, with 10 bases matching TRBD2. J gave up 0 bases and V 4 bases, and 4 bases lay outside the gene matches. The CDR3 has 16 amino acids. Germline CDR1 is SGHTA and CDR2 is FQGNSA. CDR3 sequence reads: CASSSGTSVSTDTQYF. In DNA, the CDR3 is TGTGCCAGCAGCTCTGGGACTAGCGTTAGCACAGATACGCAGTATTTT.

The V and J genes are TRBV10-3 and TRBJ2-1; TRBD2 matches 9 bases. V gave up 6 bases and J gave up 0 bases; unmatched junction bases: 9. Germline CDR1 ENHRY, CDR2 SYGVKD. The CDR3 extends over 17 amino acids. Here the CDR3 reads CAISGLATRSSYNEQFF. In DNA, the CDR3 is TGTGCCATCAGCGGACTAGCGACCAGGAGCTCCTACAATGAGCAGTTCTTC.

This clonotype was seen once. The chain recombines TRBV6-6 with TRBJ2-7; D is unresolved. Germline V gene sequence: CDR1 MNHNY, CDR2 SVGAGI (reference sequence). With 2 bases removed from V and 3 bases from J, the gap between germline ends came to 5 bases. The CDR3 contains 12 residues. The chain's CDR3 is CASSYTDYEQYF. As DNA, the CDR3 is TGTGCCAGCAGTTACACCGACTACGAGCAGTACTTC.

In its sample, this clonotype was seen many times. The V call is TRBV20-1, the J call TRBJ2-3; TRBD1 might be the D (5 bases). The CDR3 has 11 residues. Trimming left V 6 bases short and J 2 bases short, with 6 bases between. The germline V gene encodes CDR1 DFQATT and CDR2 SNEGSKA (reference sequence). Here the CDR3 reads CSAGHTDTQYF. DNA of the CDR3: TGCAGTGCGGGGCACACAGATACGCAGTATTTT.

V is TRBV20-1 and J is TRBJ2-1; 9 bases fit TRBD1. This CDR3 has 16 residues. Looked up from germline, CDR1 is DFQATT and CDR2 is SNEGSKA (reference sequence). V dropped 0 bases and J dropped 4; count of bases not matched to a gene: 7. The DNA for the CDR3 is TGCAGTGCTAGAGATCAGGACAGGGGCCTTTACAATGAGCAGTTCTTC. This gives the protein CSARDQDRGLYNEQFF.